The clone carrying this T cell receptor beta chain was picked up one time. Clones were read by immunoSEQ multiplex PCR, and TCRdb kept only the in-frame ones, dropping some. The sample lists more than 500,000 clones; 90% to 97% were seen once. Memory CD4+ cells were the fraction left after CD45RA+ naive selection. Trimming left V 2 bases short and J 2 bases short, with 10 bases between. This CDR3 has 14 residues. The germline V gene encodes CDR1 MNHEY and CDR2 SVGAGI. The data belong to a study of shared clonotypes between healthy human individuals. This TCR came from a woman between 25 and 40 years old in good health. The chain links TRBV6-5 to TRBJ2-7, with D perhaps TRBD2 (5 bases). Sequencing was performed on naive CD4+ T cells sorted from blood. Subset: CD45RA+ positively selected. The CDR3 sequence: CASSYTSGTYEQYF. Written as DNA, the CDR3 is TGTGCCAGCAGTTACACGTCCGGGACCTACGAGCAGTACTTC.